The entry that follows covers one TCR beta chain sequence. Its antigen is unknown. Germline V gene sequence: CDR1 DFQATT, CDR2 SNEGSKA (reference sequence). The CDR3 sequence is 15 residues long. The authors made the TRB cDNA libraries by 5' RACE using UMI labels. No DNA is given; TCRdb re-called the 5' RACE reads and lists each CDR3 protein once. The sample's table shows tens of thousands of distinct CDR3 sequences. The sample is drawn from a study of CXCR3-negative and CXCR3-positive naive CD8 T cells. The wider study: Across all libraries, TRB reads numbered roughly 140 million, with about 1.5 +/- 0.3 million in each library.

Whole-study findings and limits: Memory cells diverged, while naive CXCR3-positive and CXCR3-negative cells had similar TRBV-TRBJ usage. Greater hydrophobicity was found in TRB CDR3s of CXCR3-positive naive cells than of CXCR3-negative naive cells. Sequencing showed both naive subsets with comparably high diversity, and memory CD8+ cells much lower.

The sequenced sample was naive CXCR3+ CD8+ T cells from blood. As to subset: CD45RO-CCR7+CD27+CD95- naive CD8+ T cells expressing CXCR3 (TNR3+). This TCR was recovered from a human donor in good health. Some clones in this sample may be carry-over from other donors' samples. This chain links TRBV20-1 with TRBJ1-5; TCRdb proposes TRBD1, but this gene call is untestable without DNA. CDR3 loop: CSASPPGGGDQPQHF.